Each of the 8 T cell receptor beta chains below was sequenced from the same sample in a study of T-cell reconstitution after alpha-beta-depleted transplantation in children. Preparation of the TCRbeta library involved a method that used unique molecular identifiers. TCRdb reanalysed the PCR reads using MiXCR and keeps one entry per CDR3 protein. The data contain approximately 240,000 distinct CDR3 sequences, about 9.6% of them seen just once; the ten biggest clones take up approximately 5%. The sample in question was PBMCs from the stem cell graft donor, obtained from the stem cell graft. The source is a human donor who donated a stem cell graft to a child with SCID.

This clonotype was counted many times. The CDR3 is CASSLGLGESSYNEQFF. The CDR3 coding sequence is TGCGCCAGCAGCTTGGGGCTCGGGGAGAGCTCCTACAATGAGCAGTTCTTC. V gene TRBV5-1 combines with J gene TRBJ2-1; the D gene is possibly TRBD2 (5 bases). CDR3 length: 17 amino acids. Germline loops: CDR1 SGHRS, CDR2 YFSETQ. The V gene lost 0 bases and the J gene lost 0 bases, with 13 bases spanning the gap.

This clonotype was recorded many times. This chain uses TRBV20-1 with TRBJ2-3, with TRBD2 identical over 9 bases. After removal of 5 bases from V and 4 bases from J, the junction contained 10 bases not matched to a gene. The CDR3 sequence is 15 residues long. Germline values: CDR1 DFQATT, CDR2 SNEGSKA (reference sequence). The CDR3 loop is CSAPSRAGGSDTQYF. In DNA, the CDR3 is TGCAGTGCTCCCTCGCGAGCGGGGGGCTCAGATACGCAGTATTTT.

The chain joins TRBV29-1 to TRBJ2-3; 7 bases map to TRBD2. CDR3 size: 17 residues. Germline V gives CDR1 SQVTM, CDR2 ANQGSEA. Unmatched junction bases numbered 9, after V lost 0 bases and J lost 0 bases. DNA for the CDR3: TGCAGCGTTGAAGATCGGCACCAGCGGGGAAGCACAGATACGCAGTATTTT. Protein: CSVEDRHQRGSTDTQYF.

Many counts were recorded for this clonotype. The chain employs TRBV20-1 and TRBJ1-2; 8 bases map to TRBD1. There are 17 residues in the CDR3. Germline values: CDR1 DFQATT, CDR2 SNEGSKA (reference sequence). The ends lost 0 bases at V and 1 base at J; junction bases unmatched: 10. CDR3 DNA: TGCAGTGCTAGAGATCTGTCAGGGGGCAACAATAACTATGGCTACACCTTC. Amino acids: CSARDLSGGNNNYGYTF.

This clonotype was seen repeatedly, ten times or more. V is TRBV20-1 and J is TRBJ1-2; the match to TRBD1 covers 11 bases. V dropped 3 bases and J dropped 6; count of bases not matched to a gene: 6. Germline CDR1 is DFQATT and CDR2 is SNEGSKA (reference sequence). The CDR3 totals 14 residues. As DNA, the CDR3 is TGCAGTGCTAGTGGGACAGGGGGGTTTCATGGCTACACCTTC. Its translation: CSASGTGGFHGYTF.

This clonotype occurred many times. This chain's CDR3 is CASSLGGWDTEAFF. The CDR3 region has the DNA TGTGCCAGCAGCTTAGGAGGGTGGGACACTGAAGCTTTCTTT. The rearrangement uses TRBV11-2 and TRBJ1-1; D ambiguous. V dropped 1 base and J dropped 3 bases, with 9 bases sitting between them. The CDR3 has 14 residues. From germline, CDR1 is SGHAT and CDR2 FQNNGV.

This clonotype was observed many times. The rearrangement links TRBV5-1 to TRBJ2-3; D may be TRBD1 (6 bases). The CDR3 runs 11 residues. V dropped 4 bases and J dropped 7 bases, with 7 bases sitting between them. The germline CDR1 and CDR2 sequences are SGHRS and YFSETQ. CDR3 protein: CASSRGNTQYF. The CDR3 bases are TGCGCCAGCAGCAGGGGGAATACGCAGTATTTT.

In its sample, this clonotype was seen a few times. CDR3: CSPYPDRKGEKLFF. Here the CDR3 DNA reads TGCAGTCCCTACCCGGACAGGAAAGGTGAAAAACTGTTTTTT. The gene calls are TRBV20-1 and TRBJ1-4, with TRBD1 matching over 7 bases. The germline V gene encodes CDR1 DFQATT and CDR2 SNEGSKA (reference sequence). Trimming cost V 8 bases and J 7 bases; bases outside gene matches: 13. This CDR3 is built from 14 residues.